This T cell receptor (beta chain) was sequenced for a study of T cells after yellow fever vaccination. Note on this clonotype: Its antigen is undetermined.

The CDR3 is made up of 18 amino acids. Germline loops: CDR1 SGHAT, CDR2 FQNNGV. V shed 0 bases and J shed 6 bases, with 20 bases lying between them. TCRdb used MiXCR to reprocess the 5' RACE reads, holding one entry per CDR3 protein. Found here are about 120,000 distinct CDR3 sequences, about 8.2% of them singletons; the top ten hold around 40%. Study-level findings and limits: Sorted repertoires could include abundant contaminating clonotypes from bulk cells. Weaker overall, the secondary response nonetheless peaked faster (day 5 versus 15). Once the booster was given, most primary-vaccination clones reappeared, at approximately 97% for CD4 and around 90% for CD8.

This TCR derives from a man younger than 35 who received the YFV17D yellow fever vaccine. The material sequenced was CD8+ T cells sorted from PBMCs, taken on the day of the yellow fever booster vaccination. This chain uses TRBV11-2 with TRBJ1-4, with a possible D match to TRBD1 (5 bases). The CDR3 nucleotides read TGTGCCAGCAGCTTAGATTGGGACGCCAGTAGGCGATATGAAAAACTGTTTTTT. This translates into CASSLDWDASRRYEKLFF.